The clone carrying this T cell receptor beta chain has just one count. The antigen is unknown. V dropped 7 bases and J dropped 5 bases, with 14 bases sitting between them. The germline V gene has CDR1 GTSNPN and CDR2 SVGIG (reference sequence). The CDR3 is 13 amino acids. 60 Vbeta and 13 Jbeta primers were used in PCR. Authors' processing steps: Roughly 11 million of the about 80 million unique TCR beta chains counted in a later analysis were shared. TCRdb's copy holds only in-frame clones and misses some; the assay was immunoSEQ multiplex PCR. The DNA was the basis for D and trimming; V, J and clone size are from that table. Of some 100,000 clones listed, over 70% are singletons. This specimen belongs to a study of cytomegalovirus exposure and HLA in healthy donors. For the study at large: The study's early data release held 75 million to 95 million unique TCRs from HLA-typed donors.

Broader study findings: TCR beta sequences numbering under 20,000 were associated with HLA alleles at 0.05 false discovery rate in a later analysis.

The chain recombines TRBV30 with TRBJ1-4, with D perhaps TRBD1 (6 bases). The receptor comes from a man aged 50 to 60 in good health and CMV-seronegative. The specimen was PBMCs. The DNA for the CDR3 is TGTGCCTCCAGGTGGACAGCGAATGAAAAACTGTTTTTT. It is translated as CASRWTANEKLFF.